This T cell receptor (beta chain) was sequenced during a study of T cell changes during pregnancy in multiple sclerosis. Using immunoSEQ multiplex PCR, the repertoire was profiled, and TCRdb retains in-frame clones only, with some absent. The repertoire includes about 54,000 clones, about 91% of them detected once, and 0.95% to 1.5% sits in the top ten. CDR3 length: 12 residues. CDR1 is MNHEY, CDR2 SMNVEV, per germline (reference sequence). V shed 2 bases and J shed 4 bases, with 6 bases lying between them. This sequence originates from a female donor in good health, enrolled as a control in a pregnancy study. The sequencing used peripheral blood, collected after pregnancy. This sequence joins TRBV27 and TRBJ2-7; possibly TRBD1 for D (5 bases). The CDR3 coding sequence is TGTGCCAGCAGTTTACCAGGGTACGAGCAGTACTTC. It is translated as CASSLPGYEQYF.